This T cell receptor (beta chain) is drawn from a study of blood T cell repertoires in COVID-19. The length of the CDR3 is 13 residues. V was trimmed by 2 bases and J by 6 bases, leaving 10 bases between them. The V gene's germline CDR1 is LGHDT and CDR2 YNNKEL (reference sequence). This clone was seen just once. The table came from immunoSEQ multiplex PCR; TCRdb's copy has only in-frame clones and leaves some out. Of around 290,000 clones listed, approximately 90% are singletons. Sequenced sample: PBMCs or T cells enriched from blood (not recorded which). The TCR originated in an older woman in a cohort exposed to, infected with or recovered from COVID-19 (not recorded which). The V gene is TRBV3-1 (or the pseudogene TRBV3-2), the J gene TRBJ1-2, with no clear D. The CDR3 nucleotides are TGTGCCAGCAGCCAATTGTCTCCCCATGGCTACACCTTC. This gives the protein CASSQLSPHGYTF.